One and the same sample provided the 30 T cell receptor beta chains below, sequenced in a study of CD8 T cells in Susac syndrome. Random-hexamer reverse transcription was applied to about 0.45 to 1 ug RNA. One entry per CDR3 protein, called by TCRdb with MiXCR from the immunoSEQ multiplex PCR reads. This sample carries 110,000 to 150,000 distinct CDR3 sequences, approximately 94% of them seen once, and the ten largest clones take roughly 0.08%. The specimen was CD4+ T cells from PBMCs. All receptors come from a human donor with Susac syndrome.

V usage is TRBV7-2 and J usage is TRBJ1-2; D is possibly TRBD1 (5 bases). The CDR3 loop spans 15 amino acids. Per germline, CDR1 SGHTA and CDR2 FQGNSA. The V and J ends lost 5 bases and 4 bases respectively, with 17 bases between them. In DNA, the CDR3 is TGTGCCAGCAGCCAACCCGGGACCTCCTCCTATGGCTACACCTTC. Translated, it gives CASSQPGTSSYGYTF.

A single count supports this clonotype. CDR3 bases: TGTGCCAGCAGCTTAAATCCCCAAGAGACCCAGTACTTC. The encoded protein is CASSLNPQETQYF. This sequence joins TRBV11-1 and TRBJ2-5; no clear D gene. V was trimmed by 2 bases and J by 1 base, leaving 5 bases between them. This CDR3 comprises 13 residues. Germline lookup yields CDR1 SGHAT and CDR2 FQDESV (reference sequence).

V is TRBV29-1 and J is TRBJ2-7; 8 bases are a match to TRBD2. CDR1 SQVTM and CDR2 ANQGSEA come from the germline V gene. This CDR3 contains 14 residues. The ends lost 5 bases at V and 4 bases at J; junction bases unmatched: 10. The CDR3: CSVTTGTRGYEQYF. Here the CDR3 DNA reads TGCAGCGTTACGACCGGGACTAGAGGGTACGAGCAGTACTTC.

The J gene is TRBJ2-7, the V gene TRBV14, with 9 bases that match TRBD2. V was pared by 2 bases and J by 4 bases, with 9 bases of the junction left unmatched. The germline gives CDR1 SGHDN, CDR2 FVKESK. The CDR3 totals 16 residues. CDR3 in amino acids: CASSQPPSGRMYEQYF. CDR3 nucleotide sequence: TGTGCCAGCAGCCAACCACCAAGCGGGAGGATGTACGAGCAGTACTTC.

In this sample, this clonotype turned up once. The chain joins TRBV15 to TRBJ2-3; D perhaps matches TRBD2 (5 bases). Deletions cut 0 bases from V and 2 bases from J, with 15 bases between. Germline lookup yields CDR1 LNHNV and CDR2 YYDKDF (reference sequence). The CDR3 is 17 residues long. The CDR3 nucleotides are TGTGCCACCAGCAGAGAGGATGTGACTACTGTCACAGATACGCAGTATTTT. This codes for CATSREDVTTVTDTQYF.

The J gene is TRBJ2-7, the V gene TRBV4-2; D could derive from TRBD1 or TRBD2 (6 bases each). The germline CDR1 and CDR2 sequences are LGHNA and YNFKEQ. Trimming pared 1 base from V and 9 bases from J, leaving 10 bases between. CDR3 size: 12 residues. This CDR3 is CASSQAGEVQYF. The CDR3 DNA reads TGTGCCAGCAGCCAAGCAGGGGAGGTGCAGTACTTC.

The gene calls are TRBV12-3 or TRBV12-4 and TRBJ2-5; D is possibly TRBD1 (5 bases). This CDR3 contains 14 residues. The V end was cut by 2 bases, the J end by 3 bases, with 10 bases between. This CDR3 is CASSLHQGKETQYF. In nucleotides, the CDR3 is TGTGCCAGCAGTTTACACCAGGGCAAAGAGACCCAGTACTTC.

This chain joins TRBV3-1 and TRBJ1-2, with a weak D call TRBD1 (6 bases). Germline V gene sequence: CDR1 LGHDT, CDR2 YNNKEL (reference sequence). The V gene lost 2 bases and the J gene lost 4 bases, with 11 bases spanning the gap. The CDR3 sequence is 14 residues long. The CDR3 is CASSQRRGGYGYTF. In nucleotides, the CDR3 is TGTGCCAGCAGCCAAAGGAGGGGGGGCTATGGCTACACCTTC.

The genes are TRBV12-3 or TRBV12-4 and TRBJ2-7; no reliable D call. V was pared by 1 base and J by 6 bases, with 7 bases between. The length of the CDR3 is 12 residues. DNA of the CDR3: TGTGCCAGCAGTTTAGGAATGGGCGAGCAGTACTTC. It encodes CASSLGMGEQYF.

This sequence joins TRBV4-1 and TRBJ2-5; 12 nucleotides agree with TRBD2. The junction had 7 bases not matched to a gene; V was cut back by 1 base and J by 1 base. The CDR3 is made up of 18 amino acids. The V gene's germline CDR1 is MGHRA and CDR2 YSYEKL. Here the CDR3 reads CASSQASGGALSQETQYF. CDR3 coding DNA: TGCGCCAGCAGCCAAGCTAGCGGGGGGGCTTTAAGCCAAGAGACCCAGTACTTC.

This chain connects TRBV4-1 to TRBJ2-1; the match to TRBD2 covers 10 bases. V dropped 1 base and J dropped 7; count of bases not matched to a gene: 13. This CDR3 is built from 18 residues. Germline CDR1 and CDR2: MGHRA and YSYEKL. The CDR3 spells CASSQVAGASGSRNEQFF. In nucleotides, the CDR3 is TGCGCCAGCAGCCAAGTTGCCGGGGCTAGCGGGAGTCGGAATGAGCAGTTCTTC.

The chain employs TRBV9 and TRBJ2-4; a possible D gene is TRBD2 (5 bases). Germline CDR1 SGDLS, CDR2 YYNGEE. V was shortened by 3 bases and J by 0 bases, with 7 bases between the two germline ends. CDR3 length: 14 residues. In nucleotides, the CDR3 is TGTGCCAGCAGCGCAAGCGGAGCCAAAAACATTCAGTACTTC. The encoded protein is CASSASGAKNIQYF.

The rearrangement uses TRBV20-1 and TRBJ2-1, with 8 bases lining up with TRBD2. V was pared by 7 bases and J by 6 bases, with 11 bases of the junction left unmatched. The CDR3 length is 14 residues. Germline V CDR1 and CDR2: DFQATT, SNEGSKA (reference sequence). CDR3 residues: CSVLSVAGTNEQFF. CDR3 nucleotide sequence: TGCAGTGTCCTAAGTGTAGCGGGAACCAATGAGCAGTTCTTC.

This clonotype was seen only once. The chain carries TRBV24-1 and TRBJ2-1, with TRBD2 as a possible D gene (6 bases). Per germline, CDR1 KGHDR and CDR2 SFDVKD. Trimming cost V 5 bases and J 4 bases, with 14 bases left between them. The CDR3 has 15 amino acids. This CDR3 is CATSVGSSEYNEQFF. The CDR3 region has the DNA TGTGCCACCAGTGTCGGGTCTAGCGAATACAATGAGCAGTTCTTC.

This chain connects TRBV7-8 to TRBJ2-4, with D possibly TRBD1 on 5 matching bases. This CDR3 contains 11 residues. V dropped 0 bases and J dropped 15 bases, with 9 bases sitting between them. Germline CDR1 and CDR2: SGHVS and FQNEAQ. For the CDR3, the DNA is TGTGCCAGCAGCTTAGCTCCAGGGCTGTACTTC. Translated: CASSLAPGLYF. Combining the CDR3 with reference TRBV7-8 and TRBJ2-4 gives the whole variable domain GAGVSQSPRYKVAKRGQDVALRCDPISGHVSLFWYQQALGQGPEFLTYFQNEAQLDKSGLPSDRFFAERPEGSVSTLKIQRTQQEDSAVYLCASSLAPGLYFGAGTRLSVL.

The V call is TRBV6-1, the J call TRBJ1-2, with 7 nucleotides matching TRBD1. Germline V gives CDR1 MNHNS, CDR2 SASEGT. This CDR3 region has 14 residues. V gave up 8 bases and J gave up 3 bases; unmatched junction bases: 9. Here the CDR3 reads CASLPTDRDYGYTF. CDR3 bases: TGTGCCAGCCTCCCTACCGACAGGGACTATGGCTACACCTTC.

This rearrangement joins TRBV20-1 to TRBJ2-1, with unresolved D. The CDR3 extends over 9 amino acids. Trimming took 5 bases from V and 12 from J, leaving 8 bases between them. Germline loops: CDR1 DFQATT, CDR2 SNEGSKA (reference sequence). The CDR3 sequence: CSALSTQFF. The CDR3 DNA is TGCAGTGCTCTGTCTACGCAGTTCTTC.

The CDR3 loop reads CASSLAAEQETQYF. Written as DNA, the CDR3 is TGTGCCAGCAGCTTAGCTGCGGAACAAGAGACCCAGTACTTC. The chain employs TRBV7-9 and TRBJ2-5; D is ambiguous. This CDR3 comprises 14 residues. V shed 0 bases and J shed 2 bases, with 7 bases lying between them. Per the germline V gene, CDR1 is SEHNR and CDR2 is FQNEAQ (reference sequence).

The V and J genes are TRBV5-1 and TRBJ2-6; possibly TRBD1 or TRBD2 for D (6 bases each). The V and J ends lost 4 bases and 2 bases respectively, with 10 bases between them. The CDR3 is 15 residues long. The V gene's germline CDR1 is SGHRS and CDR2 YFSETQ. The CDR3 here is CASSTGTPGANVLTF. CDR3 in DNA: TGCGCCAGCAGCACAGGGACTCCTGGGGCCAACGTCCTGACTTTC.

CDR3: CASSPQGGQGGSIQYF. In DNA, the CDR3 is TGTGCCAGCAGCCCGCAGGGGGGGCAGGGTGGGAGCATTCAGTACTTC. The chain uses TRBV21-1 and TRBJ2-4; no check of the table's D call, TRBD1, against the DNA was made. TRBV21-1 has pseudogene status. This CDR3 has 16 amino acids.

The chain combines TRBV20-1 with TRBJ2-1; D gene unclear. CDR3 length equals 16 residues. The germline V and J ends were trimmed by 3 bases and 2 bases, with 17 bases remaining between them. CDR1 and CDR2 (germline): DFQATT, SNEGSKA (reference sequence). The CDR3 loop reads CSASPRRGVPYNEQFF. For the CDR3, the DNA is TGCAGTGCTAGTCCCCGCCGCGGTGTTCCCTACAATGAGCAGTTCTTC.

A single count supports this clonotype. The rearrangement uses TRBV10-3 and TRBJ2-7; TRBD2 might be the D (5 bases). The CDR3 runs 12 residues. Trimming took off 7 bases at V and 6 bases at J, with 13 bases between the two ends. Germline values: CDR1 ENHRY, CDR2 SYGVKD. This CDR3 is CAIKREGSEQYF. CDR3 bases: TGTGCCATCAAAAGAGAGGGCTCCGAGCAGTACTTC.

The chain carries TRBV20-1 and TRBJ2-3, with D uncertain. Germline CDR1 is DFQATT and CDR2 is SNEGSKA (reference sequence). V gave up 1 base and J gave up 6 bases, with 8 bases separating them. This CDR3 contains 12 residues. CDR3 bases: TGCAGTGCTAGAGGCCTCGGGGATACGCAGTATTTT. Amino acids: CSARGLGDTQYF.

The chain uses TRBV12-3 or TRBV12-4 and TRBJ1-5; 7 positions match TRBD1. V gave up 6 bases and J gave up 5 bases; unmatched junction bases: 7. This CDR3 is built from 14 residues. CDR3 protein: CASSPTGEDQPQHF. CDR3 DNA sequence: TGTGCCAGCAGCCCTACAGGGGAGGATCAGCCCCAGCATTTT.

The chain carries TRBV2 and TRBJ2-1, with D perhaps being TRBD1 or TRBD2 (6 bases each). This CDR3 is built from 12 residues. V lost 7 bases, J lost 9 bases, and 13 bases lay in between. Germline V lookup: CDR1 SNHLY, CDR2 FYNNEI. CDR3 coding DNA: TGTGCCAGCACGGAGGAGGGGGGTGAGCAGTTCTTC. This encodes CASTEEGGEQFF. Supplemented by reference TRBV2 and TRBJ2-1, the full variable domain reads EPEVTQTPSHQVTQMGQEVILRCVPISNHLYFYWYRQILGQKVEFLVSFYNNEISEKSEIFDDQFSVERPDGSNFTLKIRSTKLEDSAMYFCASTEEGGEQFFGPGTRLTVL.

CDR3 loop: CASSFRGGASETQYF. CDR3 in DNA: TGTGCCAGCAGCTTTCGGGGGGGGGCGTCAGAGACCCAGTACTTC. The rearrangement uses TRBV5-6 and TRBJ2-5; 8 nucleotides agree with TRBD2. The CDR3 has 15 amino acids. V lost 2 bases, J lost 4 bases, and 7 bases stayed unmatched. The germline gives CDR1 SGHDT, CDR2 YYEEEE.

The chain links TRBV27 to TRBJ2-4, with a tentative D call TRBD1 (5 bases). Germline V lookup: CDR1 MNHEY, CDR2 SMNVEV (reference sequence). This CDR3 region has 13 residues. Trimming removed 8 bases from V and 4 bases from J, with 12 bases in between. DNA for the CDR3: TGTGCCAGCTCCTTGAGACAGAAAAACATTCAGTACTTC. It translates to CASSLRQKNIQYF.

V is TRBV6-6 and J is TRBJ1-1; TRBD1 agrees at 8 bases. This CDR3 is built from 13 residues. The trim removed 6 bases at V and 3 bases at J, leaving 3 bases unmatched. Germline V gene lookup returns CDR1 MNHNY and CDR2 SVGAGI (reference sequence). The CDR3 DNA reads as TGTGCCAGCAGAACAGGGGGGGACACTGAAGCTTTCTTT. The encoded protein is CASRTGGDTEAFF.

V and J are TRBV7-9 and TRBJ1-1; possibly TRBD1 for D (5 bases). The CDR3 contains 14 residues. From germline, CDR1 is SEHNR and CDR2 FQNEAQ (reference sequence). Deletions cut 2 bases from V and 4 bases from J, with 11 bases between. The CDR3 here is CASSLQGRATEAFF. The DNA for the CDR3 is TGTGCCAGCAGCTTACAGGGTCGCGCCACTGAAGCTTTCTTT.

The rearrangement links TRBV28 to TRBJ1-5; the D gene is possibly TRBD1 (5 bases). The V gene's germline CDR1 is MDHEN and CDR2 SYDVKM. CDR3 length equals 15 residues. V gave up 4 bases and J gave up 4 bases, with 14 bases separating them. In DNA form, the CDR3 reads TGTGCCAGCAGTTCCGGGGCCCTGGGTAATCAGCCCCAGCATTTT. Protein: CASSSGALGNQPQHF.